Presented here are 32 T cell receptor beta chains from one specimen sequenced in a study of T cells expressing NK-cell markers. TCRdb reprocessed the 5' RACE reads and keeps a single row for each CDR3 protein, giving no DNA. In total, the table holds about 140,000 distinct CDR3 sequences. Sequenced: blood T cells: a sorted CD56 or NKG2C T cell subset, CD4+ or CD8+ T cells, or bulk PBMC T cells (not recorded which). Receptors were obtained from a man in his late teens or twenties in good health.

J is TRBJ1-1 and V is TRBV19; the D call from TCRdb, TRBD1, cannot be confirmed without DNA. CDR1 and CDR2 from the germline V gene are LNHDA and SQIVND (reference sequence). This CDR3 comprises 16 residues. The CDR3: CASSGPGQATFTEAFF.

The V and J genes are TRBV14 and TRBJ2-1; TCRdb names TRBD2, which stays unverified in the absence of DNA. Germline CDR1 and CDR2: SGHDN and FVKESK. The CDR3 has 17 amino acids. CDR3 sequence reads: CASSETSGRVSDNEQFF. Supplemented by reference TRBV14 and TRBJ2-1, the full variable domain reads EAGVTQFPSHSVIEKGQTVTLRCDPISGHDNLYWYRRVMGKEIKFLLHFVKESKQDESGMPNNRFLAERTGGTYSTLKVQPAELEDSGVYFCASSETSGRVSDNEQFFGPGTRLTVL.

The chain uses TRBV11-2 and TRBJ2-5. The CDR3 is 13 residues long. Germline assignment: CDR1 SGHAT and CDR2 FQNNGV. CDR3 residues: CASSTPSQETQYF.

The gene calls are TRBV7-9 and TRBJ2-7; TCRdb selects TRBD1, and the lack of DNA leaves this call unchecked. The CDR3 length is 15 residues. Germline CDR1 and CDR2: SEHNR and FQNEAQ (reference sequence). CDR3 loop: CASSPPGRGGYEQYF.

This chain uses TRBV7-6 with TRBJ1-1; TCRdb calls TRBD1, which cannot be checked without DNA. The CDR3 extends over 12 amino acids. The V gene's germline CDR1 is SGHVS and CDR2 FNYEAQ. The CDR3: CASSLDGGEAFF.

The chain recombines TRBV19 with TRBJ1-6; as DNA is missing, the TRBD1 call by TCRdb cannot be tested. CDR3 length: 13 residues. CDR1 and CDR2 from the germline V gene are LNHDA and SQIVND (reference sequence). CDR3 loop: CASSPQGVSPLHF. Complete variable domain (other parts from reference TRBV19 and TRBJ1-6): DGGITQSPKYLFRKEGQNVTLSCEQNLNHDAMYWYRQDPGQGLRLIYYSQIVNDFQKGDIAEGYSVSREKKESFPLTVTSAQKNPTAFYLCASSPQGVSPLHFGNGTRLTVT.

V gene TRBV7-9 combines with J gene TRBJ2-2. Germline V lookup: CDR1 SEHNR, CDR2 FQNEAQ (reference sequence). The length of the CDR3 is 13 residues. CDR3 sequence: CASSLGQGGELFF.

This chain connects TRBV5-1 to TRBJ2-5; there is no DNA to check the TCRdb D call of TRBD1. Germline CDR1 and CDR2: SGHRS and YFSETQ. There are 18 residues in the CDR3. CDR3 protein: CASSLAEVGGLNIETQYF.

Here the CDR3 reads CASTPLGQPNYGYTF. V usage is TRBV19 and J usage is TRBJ1-2; without DNA, the TCRdb call of TRBD1 cannot be checked. The CDR3 has 15 residues. Per germline, CDR1 LNHDA and CDR2 SQIVND (reference sequence).

The chain carries TRBV7-6 and TRBJ1-1; TCRdb gives TRBD1 as the D gene, but with no DNA this cannot be confirmed. The germline gives CDR1 SGHVS, CDR2 FNYEAQ. The CDR3 extends over 15 amino acids. The chain's CDR3 is CASSPGLGQNTEAFF.

V usage is TRBV15 and J usage is TRBJ2-2; absent DNA, TCRdb's TRBD2 call cannot be checked. Looked up from germline, CDR1 is LNHNV and CDR2 is YYDKDF (reference sequence). There are 15 residues in the CDR3. The CDR3 loop reads CATSEGLAVTGELFF.

The gene calls are TRBV6-4 and TRBJ2-2; TCRdb indicates TRBD1, and absent DNA this call remains unverified. There are 15 residues in the CDR3. Germline V gene data show CDR1 as MRHNA and CDR2 as SNTAGT. CDR3 residues: CASSVVGENTGELFF.

V usage is TRBV15 and J usage is TRBJ2-1; no DNA is available, so the TRBD1 call from TCRdb remains unchecked. Germline CDR1 and CDR2: LNHNV and YYDKDF (reference sequence). The CDR3 runs to 14 residues. CDR3 region: CATQRARGYNEQFF. Complete variable domain (other parts from reference TRBV15 and TRBJ2-1): DAMVIQNPRYQVTQFGKPVTLSCSQTLNHNVMYWYQQKSSQAPKLLFHYYDKDFNNEADTPDNFQSRRPNTSFCFLDIRSPGLGDTAMYLCATQRARGYNEQFFGPGTRLTVL.

CDR3 amino acids: CASSPLSGNEQFF. The rearrangement uses TRBV4-2 and TRBJ2-1. Germline V gene lookup returns CDR1 LGHNA and CDR2 YNFKEQ. CDR3 length: 13 amino acids.

The genes are TRBV7-2 and TRBJ2-2; TCRdb gives TRBD1 as the D gene, but with no DNA this cannot be confirmed. From germline, CDR1 is SGHTA and CDR2 FQGNSA. There are 17 residues in the CDR3. This CDR3 is CASSTSGGTVNTGELFF.

This chain connects TRBV7-9 to TRBJ2-3; the D call from TCRdb, TRBD1, cannot be confirmed without DNA. The CDR3 has 13 amino acids. Looked up from germline, CDR1 is SEHNR and CDR2 is FQNEAQ (reference sequence). CDR3 protein: CASSADRVDTQYF.

The chain recombines TRBV3-1 with TRBJ1-3. Per germline, CDR1 LGHDT and CDR2 YNNKEL (reference sequence). The CDR3 runs 15 residues. This chain's CDR3 is CASSQQDGSGNTIYF.

The chain joins TRBV7-8 to TRBJ2-7; the TRBD1 assignment by TCRdb is unverifiable without DNA. Germline assignment: CDR1 SGHVS and CDR2 FQNEAQ. The CDR3 is 15 residues long. CDR3 in amino acids: CASSSGTSSSYEQYF.

The chain joins TRBV12-3 or TRBV12-4 to TRBJ2-7; TCRdb reports TRBD1, a call that lacks DNA to check it against. The CDR3 is made up of 14 amino acids. CDR3 sequence reads: CASSPDSSSYEQYF.

The chain combines TRBV10-3 with TRBJ1-1; as DNA is missing, the TRBD1 call by TCRdb cannot be tested. Germline V lookup: CDR1 ENHRY, CDR2 SYGVKD. CDR3 length equals 18 residues. CDR3 loop: CAISELYGGATLNTEAFF.

The genes are TRBV4-3 and TRBJ2-7; the TCRdb D gene call, TRBD2, has no DNA to confirm it. Germline assignment: CDR1 LGHNA and CDR2 YSLEER. The CDR3 has 15 residues. CDR3 loop: CASSQLGGPSYEQYF.

J is TRBJ2-2 and V is TRBV6-1; the D call from TCRdb, TRBD1, cannot be confirmed without DNA. Germline lookup yields CDR1 MNHNS and CDR2 SASEGT. This CDR3 comprises 16 residues. The CDR3 reads CASRPIPGVNTGELFF.

CDR3 sequence reads: CASSRRDSLAYEQYF. J is TRBJ2-7 and V is TRBV13; TCRdb's D call, TRBD2, is unchecked because there is no DNA. CDR3 length: 15 residues. Per the germline V gene, CDR1 is PRHDT and CDR2 is FYEKMQ (reference sequence).

J is TRBJ2-1 and V is TRBV24-1; as DNA is missing, the TRBD1 call by TCRdb cannot be tested. The CDR3 is 16 amino acids. Germline CDR1 KGHDR, CDR2 SFDVKD. The CDR3 sequence is CATSDNRDRANNEQFF.

This rearrangement joins TRBV7-2 to TRBJ2-1. The CDR3 sequence is 14 residues long. Per germline, CDR1 SGHTA and CDR2 FQGNSA. CDR3 residues: CASSLNGYLDEQFF.

The chain links TRBV21-1 to TRBJ2-2; TCRdb's D call of TRBD2 is untestable without DNA. TRBV21-1 is termed a pseudogene. The CDR3 runs 15 residues. CDR3 amino acids: CASSAGLPDTGELFF.

This chain uses TRBV5-6 with TRBJ2-5. Germline V gives CDR1 SGHDT, CDR2 YYEEEE. The CDR3 contains 15 residues. The CDR3 sequence is CASSLATQYPETQYF.

V and J are TRBV5-6 and TRBJ2-5. This CDR3 has 13 residues. Germline V gives CDR1 SGHDT, CDR2 YYEEEE. CDR3 amino acids: CASLWQEQETQYF.

The CDR3 loop is CASSRQARTYTYEQYF. This sequence joins TRBV7-9 and TRBJ2-7. CDR1 is SEHNR and CDR2 is FQNEAQ in the germline V gene (reference sequence). The CDR3 extends over 16 amino acids.

The V gene is TRBV19, the J gene TRBJ2-1; there is no DNA to check the TCRdb D call of TRBD2. The CDR3 is 15 residues long. Germline V gene lookup returns CDR1 LNHDA and CDR2 SQIVND (reference sequence). CDR3 loop: CASSIGVLPDNEQFF.

The chain recombines TRBV11-2 with TRBJ1-2; the D call of TRBD1 rests on TCRdb alone, since no DNA is present to check it. This CDR3 spans 15 amino acids. Germline CDR1 is SGHAT and CDR2 is FQNNGV. CDR3 amino acids: CASSLGGDGKSGYTF.

CDR3 amino acids: CASSMGGVRGNEQFF. The chain carries TRBV19 and TRBJ2-1; TCRdb outputs TRBD1, but without DNA this stays unchecked. The CDR3 has 15 amino acids. In germline, CDR1 is LNHDA, CDR2 SQIVND (reference sequence).